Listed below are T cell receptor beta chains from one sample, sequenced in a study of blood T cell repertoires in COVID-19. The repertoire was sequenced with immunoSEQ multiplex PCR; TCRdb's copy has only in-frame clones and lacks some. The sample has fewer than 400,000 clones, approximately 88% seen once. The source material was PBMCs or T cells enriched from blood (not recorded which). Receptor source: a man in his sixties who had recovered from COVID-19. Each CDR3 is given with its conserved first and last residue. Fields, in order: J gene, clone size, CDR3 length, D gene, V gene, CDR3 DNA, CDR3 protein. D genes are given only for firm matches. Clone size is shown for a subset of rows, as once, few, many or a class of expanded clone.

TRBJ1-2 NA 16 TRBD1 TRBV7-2 TGTGCCAGCAGCTTAACCCAAAGGGACAGGATCTATGGCTACACCTTC CASSLTQRDRIYGYTF
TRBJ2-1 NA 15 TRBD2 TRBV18 TGTGCCAGCTCACCACAGACTAGCGGGAGGAATGAGCAGTTCTTC CASSPQTSGRNEQFF
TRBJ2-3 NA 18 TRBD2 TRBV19 TGTGCCAGTAGTCGTGGACTAGCGGGAACATCCACACATCATACGCAGTATTTT CASSRGLAGTSTHHTQYF
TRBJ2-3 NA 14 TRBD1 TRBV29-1 TGCAGCTTCGGGACAGGGGGTCCTTTCTATACGCAGTATTTT CSFGTGGPFYTQYF
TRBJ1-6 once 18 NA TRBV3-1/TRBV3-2 TGTGCCAGCAGCCAAAGGCACCGGCCAGGGTCCTATAATTCACCCCTCCACTTT CASSQRHRPGSYNSPLHF
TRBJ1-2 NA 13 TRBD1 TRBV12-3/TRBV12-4 TGTGCCAGCAGTTTGACAGGGTCTAATGGCTACACCTTC CASSLTGSNGYTF
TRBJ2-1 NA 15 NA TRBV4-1 TGCGCCAGCAGCGAGACCACGGGCTCCTACAATGAGCAGTTCTTC CASSETTGSYNEQFF
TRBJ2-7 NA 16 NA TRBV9 TGTGCCAGCAGCGGCCGCACCGGGACACCGACCTACGAGCAGTACTTC CASSGRTGTPTYEQYF
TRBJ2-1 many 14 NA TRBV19 TGTGCCAGTAGTATTTCGGGAGAGGAAAATGAGCAGTTCTTC CASSISGEENEQFF
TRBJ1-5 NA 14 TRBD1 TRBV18 TGTGCCAGCTCGAATACAGGGGGCGATCAGCCCCAGCATTTT CASSNTGGDQPQHF
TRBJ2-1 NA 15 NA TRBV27 TGTGCCACCTCCCGCGTTCGAAGAGCCTACAATGAGCAGTTCTTC CATSRVRRAYNEQFF
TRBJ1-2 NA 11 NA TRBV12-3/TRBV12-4 TGTGCCAGCAGTTTATCAGGGGGCTACACCTTC CASSLSGGYTF
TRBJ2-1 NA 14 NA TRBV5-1 TGCGCCAGCAGCTTGGGACAGTCCTACAATGAGCAGTTCTTC CASSLGQSYNEQFF
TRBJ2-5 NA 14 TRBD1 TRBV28 TGTGCCAGCAGACCTCGACAGGGGGCAAAGACCCAGTACTTC CASRPRQGAKTQYF
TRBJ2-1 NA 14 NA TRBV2 TGTGCCACTGAGAGGCTAGTATTGGGTAATGAGCAGTTCTTC CATERLVLGNEQFF
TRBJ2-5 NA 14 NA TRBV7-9 TGTGCCAGCAGCCGGCCGGCAGCGGCTGAGACCCAGTACTTC CASSRPAAAETQYF
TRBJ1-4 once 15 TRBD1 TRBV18 TGTGCCAGCTCATCCGACAGGGGTCCTAATGAAAAACTGTTTTTT CASSSDRGPNEKLFF
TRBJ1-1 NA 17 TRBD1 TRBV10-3 TGTGCCATCAGTGAGTTCGGGACAGGGTTTAAGAACACTGAAGCTTTCTTT CAISEFGTGFKNTEAFF
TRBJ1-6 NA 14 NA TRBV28 TGTGCCAGCAGTTTAGGCCGGTTACAGGCACCCCTCCACTTT CASSLGRLQAPLHF
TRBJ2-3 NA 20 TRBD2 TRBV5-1 TGCGCCAGCAGCTTGACCACCTTTCTAGCGGGGGGGGCTAGCACAGATACGCAGTATTTT CASSLTTFLAGGASTDTQYF
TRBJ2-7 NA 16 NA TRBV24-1 TGTGCCACCAGTGCTAATGGTGGGGCTTTGAGTTACGAGCAGTACTTC CATSANGGALSYEQYF
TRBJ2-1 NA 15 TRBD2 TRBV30 TGTGCCTGGACAATAGGGACTAGCGGGAGCAATGAGCAGTTCTTC CAWTIGTSGSNEQFF
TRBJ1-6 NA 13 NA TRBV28 TGTGCCAGCAGTTTTAATCGAGATTCACCCCTCCACTTT CASSFNRDSPLHF
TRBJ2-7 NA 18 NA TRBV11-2 TGTGCCAGCAGCGCCACCCCCCCACAGGGTGACTGGGGGTACGAGCAGTACTTC CASSATPPQGDWGYEQYF
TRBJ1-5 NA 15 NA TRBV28 TGTGCCAGCAGTACCCCACTACTTAGCAATCAGCCCCAGCATTTT CASSTPLLSNQPQHF
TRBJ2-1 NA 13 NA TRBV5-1 TGCGCCAGCAGCTTGGACGGGAGCCGCGGGCAGTTCTTC CASSLDGSRGQFF
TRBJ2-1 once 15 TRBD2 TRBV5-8 TGTGCCAGCAGCTTGGAACTAGCGGGAGGAGTGACGAAGTTCTTC CASSLELAGGVTKFF
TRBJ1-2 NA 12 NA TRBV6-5 TGTGCCTGCTACACGGGGGGCTATGGCTACACCTTC CACYTGGYGYTF
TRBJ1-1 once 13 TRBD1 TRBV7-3 TGTGCCAGCAGTAAGACAGGGTTGACTGAAGCTTTCTTT CASSKTGLTEAFF
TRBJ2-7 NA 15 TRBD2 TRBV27 TGTGCCAGCAGTTTAAGTCTAGCCCAAGCGGGGGAGCAGTACTTC CASSLSLAQAGEQYF
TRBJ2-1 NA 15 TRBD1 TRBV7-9 TGTGCCAGCACCAACCTACAGGGGGCTTACAATGAGCAGTTCTTC CASTNLQGAYNEQFF
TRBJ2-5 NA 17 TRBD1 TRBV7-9 TGTGCCAGCAGCCCCTTAATAGGCCGGACAGGGAAAGAGACCCAGTACTTC CASSPLIGRTGKETQYF
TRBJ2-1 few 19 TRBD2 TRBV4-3 TGCGCCAGCAGCCAAGAGCGGTCTAGCGGGAGGGTGTCCTACAATGAGCAGTTCTTC CASSQERSSGRVSYNEQFF
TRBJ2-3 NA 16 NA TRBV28 TGTGCCAGCAGTTTATTCGCGGAGGGCGCGAGGGATACGCAGTATTTT CASSLFAEGARDTQYF
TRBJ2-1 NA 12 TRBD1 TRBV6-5 TGTGCCAGCTGGACAGGGACCAATGAGCAGTTCTTC CASWTGTNEQFF
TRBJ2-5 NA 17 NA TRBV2 TGTGCCAGCAGTGAAAGGCAGGGGATGGGGAAATGGGAGACCCAGTACTTC CASSERQGMGKWETQYF
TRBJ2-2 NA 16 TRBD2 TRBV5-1 TGCGCCAGCAGCCAACTAGCGACCGCGAACACCGGGGAGCTGTTTTTT CASSQLATANTGELFF
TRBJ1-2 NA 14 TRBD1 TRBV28 TGTGCCAGCAGTCCCTTGGGACAGTTTCCTGGCTACACCTTC CASSPLGQFPGYTF
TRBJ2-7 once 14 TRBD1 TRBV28 TGTGCCAGCGATCACCGGGGACAGACCTACGAGCAGTACTTC CASDHRGQTYEQYF
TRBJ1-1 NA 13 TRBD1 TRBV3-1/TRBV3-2 TGTGCCAGCAGCAAGACAGGGGGCACTGAAGCTTTCTTT CASSKTGGTEAFF
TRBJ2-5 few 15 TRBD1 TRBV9 TGTGCCAGCAGCGCGGGACAGGGGATTGGGGAGACCCAGTACTTC CASSAGQGIGETQYF